This TCR beta chain is drawn from a study of cytomegalovirus exposure and HLA in healthy donors. The assay was immunoSEQ multiplex PCR, and TCRdb's table has in-frame clones only and misses some. The sample lists over 200,000 clones; 88% were seen once. CDR1 and CDR2 from the germline V gene are KGHSH and LQKENI. With 3 bases removed from V and 1 base from J, the gap between germline ends came to 9 bases. The CDR3 is made up of 14 amino acids. The TCR sequence derives from a woman aged 18-35 years in good health and CMV-seronegative. The V and J genes are TRBV18 and TRBJ2-5, with D maybe TRBD2 (6 bases). Material: PBMCs. The CDR3 loop is CASSPRGGQETQYF. The CDR3 region has the DNA TGTGCCAGCTCACCTCGGGGAGGCCAAGAGACCCAGTACTTC.